This T cell receptor beta chain was captured by sequencing in a study of blood T cell repertoires in COVID-19. In the study overall: Samples taken during acute and convalescent COVID-19 were collected in the United States, Italy and Spain. T cells, B-cell-depleted T cells, or PBMCs provided the cDNA or gDNA that served as material.

The V gene end was trimmed by 2 bases and the J gene end by 5 bases; junction bases not matched to a gene: 5. This CDR3 spans 15 amino acids. From germline, CDR1 is SGHNT and CDR2 YYREEE (reference sequence). In the original processing: It was from reference gene primer amplification that nucleated cell counts were estimated. Generated by immunoSEQ multiplex PCR, the TCRdb table keeps only in-frame clones and is missing some. Clone size and the V and J calls come from that table; the DNA yielded D and trimming. The table includes 220,000 or so clones, about 88% detected once. This clonotype originated in a man aged 50 or older who had recovered from COVID-19. The gene calls are TRBV5-4 and TRBJ2-1; TRBD2 matches at 9 bases. Material: peripheral blood. The CDR3 loop is CASSFPSGTNNEQFF. The CDR3 DNA is TGTGCCAGCAGCTTCCCTAGCGGGACAAACAATGAGCAGTTCTTC. Full variable domain (missing parts from reference TRBV5-4 and TRBJ2-1): ETGVTQSPTHLIKTRGQQVTLRCSSQSGHNTVSWYQQALGQGPQFIFQYYREEENGRGNFPPRFSGLQFPNYSSELNVNALELDDSALYLCASSFPSGTNNEQFFGPGTRLTVL.